One and the same sample provided the 27 T cell receptor beta chains below, sequenced in a study of blood T cell repertoires in COVID-19. Sequencing was performed with immunoSEQ multiplex PCR; in TCRdb, only in-frame clones are kept and a portion is missing. The repertoire holds about 110,000 clones, 65% to 80% seen once, with about 4.5% in the top ten. The sample comprised peripheral blood. The origin of the receptors is a man between 65 and 85 years old with acute or convalescent COVID-19.

The V and J genes are TRBV6-2 or TRBV6-3 and TRBJ1-6; D call uncertain. The germline V gene encodes CDR1 MNHEY and CDR2 SVGEGT. This CDR3 spans 17 amino acids. Trimming pared 0 bases from V and 7 bases from J, leaving 16 bases between. CDR3 sequence reads: CASSYSRSRGPNSPLHF. As DNA, the CDR3 is TGTGCCAGCAGTTACTCCAGGTCGAGAGGGCCGAATTCACCCCTCCACTTT.

V gene TRBV5-1 combines with J gene TRBJ1-4; no clear D. The CDR3 totals 16 residues. Germline CDR1 and CDR2: SGHRS and YFSETQ. V lost 0 bases, J lost 4 bases, and 13 bases lay in between. The CDR3 spells CASSLGPAESNEKLFF. The CDR3 DNA is TGCGCCAGCAGCTTGGGTCCGGCGGAGAGTAATGAAAAACTGTTTTTT.

The gene calls are TRBV5-4 and TRBJ2-3; D is possibly TRBD2 (5 bases). The length of the CDR3 is 12 residues. V lost 2 bases, J lost 5 bases, and 6 bases lay in between. CDR1 SGHNT and CDR2 YYREEE come from the germline V gene (reference sequence). CDR3 DNA: TGTGCCAGCAGCTTCAGCGGAGATACGCAGTATTTT. Residues: CASSFSGDTQYF. Variable domain in full (rest from reference TRBV5-4 and TRBJ2-3): ETGVTQSPTHLIKTRGQQVTLRCSSQSGHNTVSWYQQALGQGPQFIFQYYREEENGRGNFPPRFSGLQFPNYSSELNVNALELDDSALYLCASSFSGDTQYFGPGTRLTVL.

The CDR3 DNA sequence: TGTGCCAGCAGTGAAACAGGGCTCCTAGCCAAAAACATTCAGTACTTC. Translated, it gives CASSETGLLAKNIQYF. This chain joins TRBV6-1 and TRBJ2-4, with TRBD1 as a possible D gene (6 bases). There are 16 residues in the CDR3. The V and J ends lost 2 bases and 0 bases respectively, with 11 bases between them. Germline-derived CDR1 and CDR2 are MNHNS and SASEGT.

This sequence joins TRBV27 and TRBJ1-4; 7 nucleotides align to TRBD1. Germline V lookup: CDR1 MNHEY, CDR2 SMNVEV (reference sequence). V gave up 6 bases and J gave up 7 bases; unmatched junction bases: 8. The CDR3 spans 14 residues. CDR3 bases: TGTGCCAGCAGGGTCGGACAGGTTGGTGAAAAACTGTTTTTT. It specifies CASRVGQVGEKLFF. The full variable domain, with the rest looked up from reference TRBV27 and TRBJ1-4, is EAQVTQNPRYLITVTGKKLTVTCSQNMNHEYMSWYRQDPGLGLRQIYYSMNVEVTDKGDVPEGYKVSRKEKRNFPLILESPSPNQTSLYFCASRVGQVGEKLFFGSGTQLSVL.

This rearrangement joins TRBV19 to TRBJ1-4; the match to TRBD1 covers 9 bases. CDR1 LNHDA and CDR2 SQIVND come from the germline V gene (reference sequence). Trimming took 1 base from V and 7 from J; bases not matched to a gene: 10. This CDR3 contains 17 residues. CDR3: CASSIGSGQGLGEKLFF. CDR3 DNA: TGTGCCAGTAGTATAGGATCGGGACAGGGTCTCGGTGAAAAACTGTTTTTT.

This rearrangement joins TRBV6-1 to TRBJ1-5; 7 bases are a match to TRBD1. The germline V gene has CDR1 MNHNS and CDR2 SASEGT. CDR3 length: 15 amino acids. The trim removed 0 bases at V and 5 bases at J, leaving 4 bases unmatched. CDR3: CASSEATGRYQPQHF. Written as DNA, the CDR3 is TGTGCCAGCAGTGAAGCGACAGGGCGATATCAGCCCCAGCATTTT.

The chain carries TRBV6-2 or TRBV6-3 and TRBJ2-7, with 8 bases identical to TRBD1. This CDR3 has 17 residues. The germline gives CDR1 MNHEY, CDR2 SVGEGT. V shed 2 bases, J shed 3 bases, and the junction held 12 bases outside the gene matches. CDR3 loop: CASSYPPQGGWYYEQYF. CDR3 coding DNA: TGTGCCAGCAGTTACCCCCCACAGGGGGGATGGTACTACGAGCAGTACTTC.

This sequence joins TRBV19 and TRBJ2-1; TRBD2 is a possible D gene (5 bases). V lost 2 bases and J 8 bases, leaving 19 bases between the germline ends. Germline lookup yields CDR1 LNHDA and CDR2 SQIVND (reference sequence). The CDR3 length is 16 residues. This CDR3 is CASSIRGIRVTDEQFF. CDR3 coding DNA: TGTGCCAGTAGTATAAGAGGGATTCGAGTTACCGATGAGCAGTTCTTC.

The chain links TRBV19 to TRBJ1-6, with 7 bases matching TRBD1. This CDR3 comprises 15 residues. Trimming took 6 bases from V and 7 from J; bases not matched to a gene: 9. From germline, CDR1 is LNHDA and CDR2 SQIVND (reference sequence). DNA for the CDR3: TGTGCCAGTAGGTCGATTGACAGGGACAATTCACCCCTCCACTTT. Translation: CASRSIDRDNSPLHF.

This clone was counted between two and nine times. The genes are TRBV6-2 or TRBV6-3 and TRBJ1-6; D remains ambiguous. Trimming stripped 6 bases from V and 16 bases from J, with 22 bases between. Germline V CDR1 and CDR2: MNHEY, SVGEGT. CDR3 length equals 14 residues. The CDR3: CASSPLPPGRRLHF. The CDR3 DNA sequence: TGTGCCAGCAGCCCACTCCCACCGGGTCGTCGTCTCCACTTT.

J is TRBJ2-1 and V is TRBV6-5, with 8 nucleotides matching TRBD1. Per the germline V gene, CDR1 is MNHEY and CDR2 is SVGAGI. CDR3 length: 15 residues. The junction had 5 bases not matched to a gene; V was cut back by 0 bases and J by 7 bases. CDR3: CASSYSTGEWNEQFF. The CDR3 DNA reads TGTGCCAGCAGTTACTCGACAGGGGAGTGGAATGAGCAGTTCTTC.

This chain links TRBV5-1 with TRBJ2-6; possible D gene TRBD1, 6 bases. V was shortened by 4 bases and J by 3 bases, with 17 bases between the two germline ends. The V gene's germline CDR1 is SGHRS and CDR2 YFSETQ. The CDR3 totals 17 residues. The CDR3 coding sequence is TGCGCCAGCAGCCGCCAGGGGAACGACCTTGGGGCCAACGTCCTGACTTTC. This codes for CASSRQGNDLGANVLTF.

This clone was observed a single time. The chain couples TRBV28 to TRBJ1-4; D gene ambiguous. CDR3 length: 14 amino acids. Germline V gene sequence: CDR1 MDHEN, CDR2 SYDVKM. Trimming pared 1 base from V and 3 bases from J, leaving 6 bases between. The CDR3 loop reads CASSLLGPNEKLFF. The CDR3 DNA reads TGTGCCAGCAGTTTATTGGGCCCTAATGAAAAACTGTTTTTT.

The genes are TRBV5-1 and TRBJ2-2; D is ambiguous. The V end lost 5 bases, the J end lost 1 base, and 9 bases lay between the germline ends. Germline V gives CDR1 SGHRS, CDR2 YFSETQ. This CDR3 has 14 residues. The DNA for the CDR3 is TGCGCCAGCAGGGAGACCCTGAACACCGGGGAGCTGTTTTTT. Amino acid sequence: CASRETLNTGELFF.

This clone was counted only a few times. The chain employs TRBV13 and TRBJ1-2, with TRBD1 as a possible D gene (6 bases). Germline V gives CDR1 PRHDT, CDR2 FYEKMQ (reference sequence). The CDR3 is 17 amino acids. V was shortened by 6 bases and J by 1 base, with 21 bases between the two germline ends. CDR3 in DNA: TGTGCCAGCAGAGCGCTGACAGGAACAAACGGTAACTATGGCTACACCTTC. Translated: CASRALTGTNGNYGYTF.

The rearrangement links TRBV5-1 to TRBJ2-7; 9 nucleotides line up with TRBD1. J lost 7 bases, V lost 4 bases, and 6 bases had no gene match. This CDR3 is 13 amino acids long. Germline CDR1 reads SGHRS; CDR2 reads YFSETQ. CDR3 loop: CASSLGQGREQYF. Written as DNA, the CDR3 is TGCGCCAGCAGCCTAGGACAGGGGAGGGAGCAGTACTTC.

This clone was detected a few times. This rearrangement joins TRBV2 to TRBJ1-4, with 10 bases fitting TRBD1. The germline gives CDR1 SNHLY, CDR2 FYNNEI. V lost 5 bases to trimming and J lost 7 bases; unmatched junction nucleotides: 7. The CDR3 spans 15 residues. The CDR3 sequence: CASSNRDRGGEKLFF. As DNA, the CDR3 is TGTGCCAGCAGTAACCGGGACAGGGGTGGTGAAAAACTGTTTTTT.

This clone turned up a few times. This chain uses TRBV18 with TRBJ2-7, with a possible D match to TRBD1 (6 bases). Trimming removed 2 bases from V and 0 bases from J, with 11 bases in between. Germline V CDR1 and CDR2: KGHSH, LQKENI. This CDR3 has 15 residues. CDR3 sequence: CASSPTPGDSYEQYF. The CDR3 DNA is TGTGCCAGCTCACCAACGCCAGGGGACTCCTACGAGCAGTACTTC.

The genes are TRBV27 and TRBJ1-5, with 8 bases fitting TRBD1. Germline CDR1 is MNHEY and CDR2 is SMNVEV (reference sequence). Trimming removed 10 bases from V and 3 bases from J; junction bases left unmatched: 8. There are 14 residues in the CDR3. CDR3 loop: CATATGDLNQPQHF. The CDR3 DNA is TGTGCCACTGCGACAGGGGACCTCAATCAGCCCCAGCATTTT.

This clone was detected only once. V is TRBV28 and J is TRBJ1-5, with a tentative D call TRBD1 (6 bases). The CDR3 totals 14 residues. The V gene's germline CDR1 is MDHEN and CDR2 SYDVKM. The V gene lost 4 bases and the J gene lost 7 bases, with 14 bases spanning the gap. The CDR3 sequence: CASSSQQGRQPQHF. CDR3 DNA sequence: TGTGCCAGCAGTTCCCAACAGGGACGCCAGCCCCAGCATTTT.

The chain recombines TRBV3-1 (or the pseudogene TRBV3-2) with TRBJ2-7, with 12 bases fitting TRBD2. The CDR3 consists of 14 residues. The V gene's germline CDR1 is LGHDT and CDR2 YNNKEL (reference sequence). V lost 4 bases, J lost 3 bases, and 1 base stayed unmatched. For the CDR3, the DNA is TGTGCCAGCAGCCGGACTAGCGGGGACTACGAGCAGTACTTC. Protein sequence: CASSRTSGDYEQYF.

The sample holds one count of this clone. V gene TRBV2 combines with J gene TRBJ2-3; D is possibly TRBD1 (5 bases). The CDR3 is made up of 15 amino acids. With 1 base removed from V and 5 bases from J, the gap between germline ends came to 13 bases. Germline CDR1 SNHLY, CDR2 FYNNEI. The CDR3 protein is CASSEGGLPGDTQYF. Written as DNA, the CDR3 is TGTGCCAGCAGTGAAGGGGGCCTACCAGGAGATACGCAGTATTTT.

The rearrangement uses TRBV5-5 and TRBJ1-3; 7 bases map to TRBD1. V trimming: 4 bases; J trimming: 0 bases; junction bases outside the gene matches: 7. In germline, CDR1 is SGHKS, CDR2 YYEKEE (reference sequence). The CDR3 has 16 residues. CDR3 sequence reads: CASSADRANSGNTIYF. CDR3 sequence (DNA): TGTGCCAGCAGCGCTGACAGGGCTAACTCTGGAAACACCATATATTTT. Together with reference TRBV5-5 and TRBJ1-3, the CDR3 gives the full variable domain: DAGVTQSPTHLIKTRGQQVTLRCSPISGHKSVSWYQQVLGQGPQFIFQYYEKEERGRGNFPDRFSARQFPNYSSELNVNALLLGDSALYLCASSADRANSGNTIYFGEGSWLTVV.

The rearrangement links TRBV7-2 to TRBJ2-1; TRBD2 matches 9 bases. CDR1 is SGHTA and CDR2 is FQGNSA in the germline V gene. The CDR3 covers 15 residues. Trimming at V came to 0 bases and at J to 6 bases, leaving 3 bases not matched to a gene. DNA for the CDR3: TGTGCCAGCAGCTTAGCGGCGGGGGGGCCCAATGAGCAGTTCTTC. As protein: CASSLAAGGPNEQFF.

The gene calls are TRBV12-3 or TRBV12-4 and TRBJ2-1; a weak D match, TRBD2 (8 bases). The length of the CDR3 is 13 residues. V was clipped by 7 bases and J by 11 bases, with 18 bases between them. The CDR3: CASIPGGGGKQFF. The DNA of the CDR3 is TGTGCCAGCATCCCGGGAGGGGGCGGTAAGCAGTTCTTC.

This clone was observed a single time. V gene TRBV6-1 combines with J gene TRBJ2-1, with TRBD1 matching over 8 bases. Trimming took 3 bases from V and 4 from J; bases not matched to a gene: 8. Germline V gives CDR1 MNHNS, CDR2 SASEGT. The length of the CDR3 is 16 residues. CDR3 amino acids: CASSDVLGQAYNEQFF. In nucleotides, the CDR3 is TGTGCCAGCAGTGATGTATTGGGACAGGCATACAATGAGCAGTTCTTC.